This passage covers 12 T cell receptor beta chains from one sample sequenced in a study of CD8 T cells in Susac syndrome. Random hexamers primed reverse transcription of about 0.5 to 1 ug RNA. Each CDR3 protein is one row after TCRdb ran MiXCR on the immunoSEQ multiplex PCR reads. In the table there are some 190,000 distinct CDR3 sequences, about 95% of which are singletons. The sequenced material came from CD4+ T cells from PBMCs. These TCRs come from a human donor in good health.

In its sample, this clonotype was seen once. The V call is TRBV20-1, the J call TRBJ2-7; a possible D gene is TRBD1 (6 bases). Trimming removed 6 bases from V and 6 bases from J, with 27 bases in between. This CDR3 has 16 residues. Germline CDR1 DFQATT, CDR2 SNEGSKA (reference sequence). The CDR3 bases are TGCAGTGCCCCTGGCTTCACAGGGCTTATCGCGGGCGAGCAGTACTTC. Amino acid sequence: CSAPGFTGLIAGEQYF.

This clonotype was observed a single time. The V call is TRBV7-9, the J call TRBJ2-5, with TRBD2 as a possible D gene (8 bases). Trimming took off 6 bases at V and 4 bases at J, with 27 bases between the two ends. This CDR3 has 18 amino acids. In germline, CDR1 is SEHNR, CDR2 FQNEAQ (reference sequence). Here the CDR3 DNA reads TGTGCCAGCAGTTCCGGGGGGGCGACAGGGACCCGTGGAGAGACCCAGTACTTC. Translating it yields CASSSGGATGTRGETQYF.

CDR3 region: CASSVVAARWETQYF. The CDR3 DNA is TGTGCCAGCAGCGTAGTAGCGGCGCGCTGGGAGACCCAGTACTTC. J is TRBJ2-5 and V is TRBV9; D might be TRBD2 (6 bases). CDR3 size: 15 residues. Germline loops: CDR1 SGDLS, CDR2 YYNGEE. V lost 0 bases to trimming and J lost 5 bases, with 14 bases between them.

The chain recombines TRBV28 with TRBJ2-5, with D tentatively TRBD2 (6 bases). Deletions cut 7 bases from V and 5 bases from J, with 20 bases between. This CDR3 comprises 15 residues. The germline V gene has CDR1 MDHEN and CDR2 SYDVKM. In nucleotides, the CDR3 is TGTGCCAGCACCCCGGGAGCCGGATCGGGGGAGACCCAGTACTTC. Translated, it gives CASTPGAGSGETQYF.

This chain links TRBV7-7 with TRBJ2-2, with D tentatively TRBD1 (5 bases). Germline CDR1 reads SSHAT; CDR2 reads FNYEAQ (reference sequence). This CDR3 spans 14 amino acids. The CDR3 nucleotides read TGTGCTACAAGGGCAGGGATGAGCACCGGGGAGCTGTTTTTT. Translated: CATRAGMSTGELFF.

This clonotype was seen once. The chain is built from TRBV30 and TRBJ1-2, with a weak D call TRBD1 (5 bases). This CDR3 has 15 amino acids. Germline V CDR1 and CDR2: GTSNPN, SVGIG (reference sequence). The V gene lost 4 bases and the J gene lost 7 bases, with 22 bases spanning the gap. The CDR3 DNA reads as TGTGCCTGGATAGTCTCCCCGGGACCTTGGGGTGGCTACACCTTC. Amino acid sequence: CAWIVSPGPWGGYTF.

The V and J genes are TRBV6-2 or TRBV6-3 and TRBJ2-6; tentatively, D is TRBD1 (6 bases). Deletions cut 3 bases from V and 1 base from J, with 13 bases between. Germline CDR1 and CDR2: MNHEY and SVGEGT. The CDR3 runs to 17 residues. The CDR3 coding sequence is TGTGCCAGCAGTTATAGACAGGCTGGATCTGGGGCCAACGTCCTGACTTTC. Residues: CASSYRQAGSGANVLTF.

V usage is TRBV27 and J usage is TRBJ1-1; tentatively, D is TRBD1 (5 bases). The length of the CDR3 is 14 residues. V lost 2 bases and J lost 1, with 8 bases in between. Per germline, CDR1 MNHEY and CDR2 SMNVEV (reference sequence). CDR3 nucleotides: TGTGCCAGCAGTTTAAACAGGTGGAACACTGAAGCTTTCTTT. Translation: CASSLNRWNTEAFF.

This clonotype has just a few counts. The chain has TRBV5-1 and TRBJ2-1; TRBD2 agrees at 10 bases. Germline V CDR1 and CDR2: SGHRS, YFSETQ. This CDR3 comprises 16 residues. The V gene end was trimmed by 4 bases and the J gene end by 9 bases; junction bases not matched to a gene: 13. CDR3: CASSLTGTSVVGEQFF. CDR3 DNA: TGCGCCAGCAGCCTCACCGGGACTAGCGTGGTCGGTGAGCAGTTCTTC.

The chain is built from TRBV18 and TRBJ1-2; 7 bases are a match to TRBD1. After removal of 6 bases from V and 2 bases from J, the junction contained 9 bases not matched to a gene. This CDR3 comprises 15 residues. The germline V gene has CDR1 KGHSH and CDR2 LQKENI. The DNA for the CDR3 is TGTGCCAGCTCTATCGGACAGGCTACAAACTATGGCTACACCTTC. This translates into CASSIGQATNYGYTF.

The chain recombines TRBV20-1 with TRBJ2-3, with 7 bases identical to TRBD2. Germline V gives CDR1 DFQATT, CDR2 SNEGSKA (reference sequence). CDR3 length equals 15 residues. Trimming at V came to 0 bases and at J to 7 bases, leaving 10 bases not matched to a gene. This chain's CDR3 is CSARDLQRGSYTQYF. In DNA, the CDR3 is TGCAGTGCTAGAGATCTTCAGCGGGGCTCATATACGCAGTATTTT.

V gene TRBV30 combines with J gene TRBJ1-2, with a possible D match to TRBD1 (6 bases). The CDR3 contains 12 residues. V was shortened by 1 base and J by 8 bases, with 11 bases between the two germline ends. Germline CDR1 GTSNPN, CDR2 SVGIG (reference sequence). For the CDR3, the DNA is TGTGCCTGGAGTGAACAGGGTCCGGGCTACACCTTC. It encodes CAWSEQGPGYTF.